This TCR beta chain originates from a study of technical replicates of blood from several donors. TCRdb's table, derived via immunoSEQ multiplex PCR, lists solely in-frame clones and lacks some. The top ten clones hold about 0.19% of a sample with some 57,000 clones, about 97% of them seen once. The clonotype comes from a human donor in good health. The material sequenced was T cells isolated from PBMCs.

The CDR3 region has the DNA TGCGCCAGCAGCCAAGACCGGCGCGGGGGATCCTACGAGCAGTACTTC. As protein: CASSQDRRGGSYEQYF. This chain links TRBV4-1 with TRBJ2-7, with TRBD2 identical over 7 bases. Germline assignment: CDR1 MGHRA and CDR2 YSYEKL. V was pared by 0 bases and J by 1 base, with 6 bases of the junction left unmatched. The CDR3 is made up of 16 amino acids.